These T cell receptor beta chains were read from a single sample in a study of blood T cells in healthy people across ages. Each CDR3 protein is one row after TCRdb ran MiXCR on the 5' RACE reads. The sample has under 1,100,000 distinct CDR3 sequences; roughly 24% are singletons. This sample was also put to use in a study of T cells of mothers and their children.

Sequenced: blood. These receptors were obtained from a girl aged 2 to 10 in good health. Each CDR3 is given with its conserved first and last residue. Fields, in order: D gene, J gene, clone size, V gene, CDR3 protein, CDR3 DNA. D genes are given only for firm matches. Some rows mark clone size as missing; the rest say once, few, many or name a class of expanded clone.

.	TRBJ2-7	few	TRBV4-3	CASSQLLSSYEQYF	TGCGCCAGCAGCCAACTACTGAGCTCCTACGAGCAGTACTTC
TRBD2	TRBJ2-5	few	TRBV10-3	CAISEGTSGKETQYF	TGTGCCATCAGTGAGGGGACTAGCGGTAAAGAGACCCAGTACTTC
.	TRBJ2-6	once	TRBV29-1	CSVEESGANVLTF	TGCAGCGTTGAAGAGTCCGGGGCCAACGTCCTGACTTTC
TRBD2	TRBJ2-1	few	TRBV18	CASSPVFSGGEQFF	TGTGCCAGCTCACCGGTCTTTAGCGGGGGCGAGCAGTTCTTC
.	TRBJ2-1	few	TRBV7-2	CASSPSRTEARNEQFF	TGTGCCAGCAGCCCGTCCAGGACTGAAGCTCGCAATGAGCAGTTCTTC
.	TRBJ2-7	few	TRBV5-1	CASSLSSAGKGEQYF	TGCGCCAGCAGCTTGTCATCGGCAGGGAAAGGCGAGCAGTACTTC
.	TRBJ2-3	.	TRBV7-8	CASSLDLRGGEDTQYF	TGTGCCAGCAGCTTAGATCTCCGGGGCGGAGAAGATACGCAGTATTTT
.	TRBJ2-7	few	TRBV5-1	CASSFFGGAYEQYF	TGCGCCAGCAGCTTTTTTGGCGGAGCCTACGAGCAGTACTTC
TRBD2	TRBJ2-1	.	TRBV7-6	CASSIRAGTSGYNEQFF	TGTGCCAGCAGCATAAGGGCCGGGACTAGCGGGTACAATGAGCAGTTCTTC
.	TRBJ2-4	few	TRBV7-2	CASSLVGNDIQYF	TGTGCCAGCAGCTTAGTAGGGAATGACATTCAGTACTTC
.	TRBJ2-3	few	TRBV7-2	CASSLFALDTQYF	TGTGCCAGCAGCTTATTTGCATTAGATACGCAGTATTTT
TRBD1	TRBJ1-1	few	TRBV5-1	CASTLTGGYIVDEAFF	TGCGCCAGTACGCTGACAGGGGGCTACATAGTGGATGAAGCTTTCTTT
.	TRBJ2-7	few	TRBV29-1	CSAKEADEQYF	TGCAGCGCCAAAGAGGCCGACGAGCAGTACTTC
.	TRBJ2-2	.	TRBV12-3/TRBV12-4	CASQAELNTGELFF	TGTGCCAGTCAAGCGGAGTTGAACACCGGGGAGCTGTTTTTT
.	TRBJ1-1	few	TRBV5-1	CASSPTAGGNTEAFF	TGCGCCAGCAGCCCTACGGCCGGGGGGAACACTGAAGCTTTCTTT
.	TRBJ2-1	few	TRBV15	CATSTRGNYNEQFF	TGTGCCACCAGCACCCGGGGTAACTACAATGAGCAGTTCTTC
TRBD2	TRBJ2-5	few	TRBV5-1	CASSLGLAGDVPQETQYF	TGCGCCAGCAGCTTGGGTCTAGCGGGGGATGTCCCTCAAGAGACCCAGTACTTC
.	TRBJ2-7	.	TRBV5-5	CASSYLPGETENYEQYF	TGTGCCAGCAGCTATTTACCCGGGGAGACAGAAAACTACGAGCAGTACTTC
TRBD1	TRBJ2-5	.	TRBV7-2	CASSFYRGEETQYF	TGTGCCAGCAGCTTTTACAGGGGGGAAGAGACCCAGTACTTC
.	TRBJ2-3	few	TRBV3-1	CASSQESPSGTQYF	TGTGCCAGCAGCCAAGAAAGCCCATCAGGTACGCAGTATTTT
TRBD1	TRBJ2-2	.	TRBV28	CATRSGTARKLFF	TGTGCCACCAGATCAGGGACAGCTCGAAAGCTGTTTTTT
.	TRBJ2-1	few	TRBV7-9	CASSLAGGIYSNEQFF	TGTGCCAGCAGCTTAGCTGGGGGAATTTATTCCAATGAGCAGTTCTTC
.	TRBJ1-1	.	TRBV10-3	CAISVTDTEAFF	TGTGCCATCAGCGTGACAGACACTGAAGCTTTCTTT
.	TRBJ2-1	.	TRBV6-1	CASFTTNSYNEQFF	TGTGCCAGCTTCACGACGAACTCCTACAATGAGCAGTTCTTC
.	TRBJ2-5	once	TRBV28	CASSDVGRRGLF	TGTGCCAGCAGTGACGTCGGGAGACGAGGGCTCTTC
TRBD2	TRBJ2-1	.	TRBV5-3	CARDLSGSKSEEQFF	TGTGCCAGAGACCTAAGCGGGAGTAAATCGGAAGAGCAGTTCTTC
.	TRBJ1-5	few	TRBV11-3	CASSFPRLGAQHF	TGTGCCAGCAGCTTTCCTAGGCTTGGCGCCCAGCATTTT
.	TRBJ1-1	.	TRBV29-1	CSVEYQENTEAFF	TGCAGCGTTGAGTACCAGGAGAACACTGAAGCTTTCTTT
TRBD1	TRBJ1-4	.	TRBV5-5	CASSLFAGGEKLFF	TGTGCCAGCAGCTTGTTCGCAGGGGGTGAAAAACTGTTTTTT
TRBD1	TRBJ1-5	.	TRBV6-6	CASSGQGYQPQHF	TGTGCCAGCAGTGGACAGGGGTACCAGCCCCAGCATTTT
.	TRBJ1-1	few	TRBV28	CASSPGVRGMNTEAFF	TGTGCCAGCAGTCCTGGGGTCAGAGGGATGAACACTGAAGCTTTCTTT
.	TRBJ2-7	many	TRBV4-2	CASSQDTYEQYF	TGCGCCAGCAGCCAAGACACCTACGAGCAGTACTTC
.	TRBJ1-1	.	TRBV20-1	CSAREAPVNTEAFF	TGCAGTGCTAGGGAGGCTCCAGTGAACACTGAAGCTTTCTTT
.	TRBJ2-1	.	TRBV16	CASSGPGTQFF	TGTGCCAGCAGCGGACCGGGAACCCAGTTCTTC